The source of this TCR beta chain is a study of cytomegalovirus exposure and HLA in healthy donors. Study results and limitations: Per published accounts, TCR beta sequences correctly predicted the HLA-A and HLA-B alleles of most subjects. The only immune exposure information that was available was CMV serostatus. Some segments of the V type, notably TRBV6-2 and TRBV6-3, were excluded as indistinguishable. Cytomegalovirus-associated TCR beta chains were listed, numbering approximately 150.

Worth noting for this clone: Its specificity is not known.

PCR involved 60 Vbeta and 13 Jbeta primers. Sequenced by immunoSEQ multiplex PCR; TCRdb stores in-frame clones only, minus some. The profile shows roughly 200,000 clones, about four fifths of them singletons. There are 14 residues in the CDR3. V lost 1 base and J lost 2, with 8 bases in between. Germline V CDR1 and CDR2: MDHEN, SYDVKM. The sequencing input was PBMCs. This rearrangement joins TRBV28 to TRBJ1-1; a weak D match, TRBD1 (5 bases). The TCR originated in a young woman in good health and CMV-seropositive. As DNA, the CDR3 is TGTGCCAGCAGTTTATTAGGGGTAAACACTGAAGCTTTCTTT. Translated: CASSLLGVNTEAFF. The whole variable domain, filled in from reference TRBV28 and TRBJ1-1, reads DVKVTQSSRYLVKRTGEKVFLECVQDMDHENMFWYRQDPGLGLRLIYFSYDVKMKEKGDIPEGYSVSREKKERFSLILESASTNQTSMYLCASSLLGVNTEAFFGQGTRLTVV.